The rows below give T cell receptor beta chains drawn from one sample of a study of CD8 T cells in ankylosing spondylitis. TCRdb called the 5' RACE reads again in MiXCR, with one record for every CDR3 protein. The repertoire consists of a few hundred thousand distinct CDR3 sequences, with about 10% occurring once and the leading ten covering less than 8%. The sample was blood, either unsorted or a sorted T cell fraction (not recorded which). The receptor set was obtained from a male donor with ankylosing spondylitis or in good health (not recorded which). Both conserved end residues are part of each CDR3. The D gene is left open where the match is weak. Not all rows give a size; the values are once, few, many and, for expanded clones, a class.

V gene	D gene	J gene	CDR3 length	clone size	CDR3 protein	CDR3 DNA
TRBV12-3/TRBV12-4	NA	TRBJ2-5	13	many	CASSFRAQGTQYF	TGTGCCAGCAGTTTCCGGGCCCAGGGGACCCAGTACTTC
TRBV5-1	NA	TRBJ2-5	12	many	CASSNPQETQYF	TGCGCCAGCAGCAACCCCCAAGAGACCCAGTACTTC
TRBV12-3/TRBV12-4	NA	TRBJ1-2	13	many	CASSLGQTLGYTF	TGTGCCAGCAGTCTCGGACAGACCTTGGGCTACACCTTC
TRBV5-1	TRBD1	TRBJ2-7	14	many	CASSSGTGLIEQYF	TGCGCCAGCAGCAGCGGGACAGGGCTAATCGAGCAGTACTTC
TRBV20-1	TRBD2	TRBJ2-5	14	many	CSARGAGGGETQYF	TGCAGTGCTAGGGGAGCGGGGGGGGGAGAGACCCAGTACTTC
TRBV5-1	TRBD1	TRBJ1-1	13	NA	CASRRRGRTEAFF	TGCGCCAGCAGGCGCAGGGGGAGAACTGAAGCTTTCTTT
TRBV10-3	NA	TRBJ2-4	12	many	CATGDRENIQYF	TGTGCCACCGGGGACCGTGAAAACATTCAGTACTTC
TRBV12-3/TRBV12-4	NA	TRBJ2-7	14	few	CASSFAGVAYEQYF	TGTGCCAGCAGTTTCGCAGGGGTGGCCTACGAGCAGTACTTC
TRBV7-2	NA	TRBJ2-3	13	NA	CASSLRVRDTQYF	TGTGCCAGCAGCTTAAGGGTGAGAGATACGCAGTATTTT
TRBV29-1	NA	TRBJ2-7	13	few	CSVDQGSSYEQYF	TGCAGCGTTGACCAGGGGAGCTCCTACGAGCAGTACTTC
TRBV28	NA	TRBJ2-7	14	NA	CASSGTQGAYEQYF	TGTGCCAGCAGTGGGACACAAGGCGCCTACGAGCAGTACTTC
TRBV5-6	TRBD1	TRBJ2-7	16	many	CASSWSGQAFTYEQYF	TGTGCCAGCAGCTGGTCGGGACAGGCCTTTACTTACGAGCAGTACTTC
TRBV5-1	TRBD2	TRBJ2-1	16	few	CASSSGLGGAYNEQFF	TGCGCCAGCAGCTCCGGGCTCGGGGGGGCCTACAATGAGCAGTTCTTC
TRBV5-1	NA	TRBJ1-1	16	NA	CASSPDDRVRIPEAFF	TGCGCCAGCAGCCCGGATGACCGGGTGAGGATACCTGAAGCTTTCTTT
TRBV5-1	NA	TRBJ2-6	14	NA	CASRALPGANVLTF	TGCGCCAGCAGAGCTTTACCCGGGGCCAACGTCCTGACTTTC
TRBV11-3	NA	TRBJ2-2	14	few	CASSFSANSGELFF	TGTGCCAGCAGCTTCTCCGCGAATAGTGGGGAGCTGTTTTTT
TRBV3-1	NA	TRBJ2-2	13	few	CASSQEVMGELFF	TGTGCCAGCAGCCAAGAGGTTATGGGGGAGCTGTTTTTT
TRBV20-1	TRBD2	TRBJ2-2	17	NA	CSARDRLAGLLEGELFF	TGCAGTGCTAGAGATCGACTAGCGGGTCTTTTAGAAGGGGAGCTGTTTTTT
TRBV6-2/TRBV6-3	NA	TRBJ1-3	16	NA	CASRYPGRSSGNTIYF	TGTGCCAGCAGATATCCGGGACGGTCCTCTGGAAACACCATATATTTT
TRBV20-1	NA	TRBJ1-1	12	many	CSMERSNTEAFF	TGCAGTATGGAAAGGTCAAACACTGAAGCTTTCTTT
TRBV5-1	NA	TRBJ2-2	17	many	CASSLYPGTLNTGELFF	TGCGCCAGCAGCTTGTATCCCGGAACCTTGAACACCGGGGAGCTGTTTTTT
TRBV7-2	NA	TRBJ2-1	11	few	CASSNGPEQFF	TGTGCCAGCAGTAATGGGCCCGAGCAGTTCTTC
TRBV11-2	TRBD1	TRBJ2-2	15	many	CASSFGTGRTGELFF	TGTGCCAGCAGCTTCGGGACAGGGAGGACCGGGGAGCTGTTTTTT
TRBV2	NA	TRBJ1-5	15	NA	CASSDGRVSNQPQHF	TGTGCCAGCAGTGACGGCAGGGTGAGCAATCAGCCCCAGCATTTT
TRBV7-8	NA	TRBJ1-1	14	many	CASSFRSRSTEAFF	TGTGCCAGCAGCTTTCGTTCCCGTTCCACTGAAGCTTTCTTT
TRBV6-8	TRBD1	TRBJ2-7	15	many	CASRPLQGKSYEQYF	TGTGCCAGCAGACCTTTACAGGGGAAATCCTACGAGCAGTACTTC
TRBV29-1	NA	TRBJ2-7	13	many	CSVVGALSYEQYF	TGCAGCGTTGTTGGGGCCTTATCCTACGAGCAGTACTTC
TRBV20-1	NA	TRBJ2-7	13	many	CSARSSSVNEQYF	TGCAGTGCTAGATCCTCCTCGGTCAACGAGCAGTACTTC
TRBV12-3/TRBV12-4	TRBD1	TRBJ1-2	14	many	CASSFIEGALGYTF	TGTGCCAGCAGTTTCATCGAGGGGGCATTAGGCTACACCTTC
TRBV4-2	TRBD2	TRBJ2-3	16	many	CASSQSGTSGGDTQYF	TGTGCCAGCAGCCAATCCGGGACTAGCGGTGGAGATACGCAGTATTTT
TRBV20-1	NA	TRBJ1-1	13	many	CSTSQGQWTEAFF	TGCAGTACTTCTCAGGGTCAATGGACTGAAGCTTTCTTT
TRBV25-1	NA	TRBJ1-1	13	many	CATTRAGGTEAFF	TGTGCCACCACTAGGGCGGGAGGAACTGAAGCTTTCTTT
TRBV6-1	NA	TRBJ1-5	13	many	CASSGRDHQPQHF	TGTGCCAGCAGTGGCAGGGATCATCAGCCCCAGCATTTT
TRBV5-1	NA	TRBJ2-1	16	many	CASSLTEISSYNEQFF	TGCGCCAGCAGCTTGACGGAAATCAGCTCCTACAATGAGCAGTTCTTC
TRBV5-6	NA	TRBJ2-2	17	many	CASSAGTLAVGTGELFF	TGTGCCAGCAGCGCAGGGACCTTAGCGGTGGGCACCGGGGAGCTGTTTTTT
TRBV5-6	NA	TRBJ2-4	14	many	CASSGTRSSDIQYF	TGTGCCAGCAGCGGAACGCGATCCTCTGACATTCAGTACTTC
TRBV5-8	TRBD2	TRBJ2-7	14	NA	CASSKGLAGDEQYF	TGTGCCAGCAGCAAGGGACTAGCGGGAGACGAGCAGTACTTC
TRBV20-1	TRBD1	TRBJ1-5	14	many	CSANRGQENQPQHF	TGCAGTGCCAACAGGGGGCAAGAAAATCAGCCCCAGCATTTT
TRBV20-1	NA	TRBJ2-7	14	NA	CSAQTGLSPYEQYF	TGCAGTGCGCAGACGGGACTTTCTCCCTACGAGCAGTACTTC
TRBV12-3/TRBV12-4	TRBD1	TRBJ1-2	13	many	CASHPGQGAGYTF	TGTGCCAGCCATCCAGGACAGGGGGCAGGCTACACCTTC
TRBV5-1	TRBD2	TRBJ2-7	14	many	CASSSGLAGYEQYF	TGCGCCAGCAGCTCCGGACTAGCGGGCTACGAGCAGTACTTC
TRBV20-1	TRBD1	TRBJ2-5	14	many	CSATRTGVQETQYF	TGCAGTGCGACACGGACAGGAGTCCAAGAGACCCAGTACTTC
TRBV12-3/TRBV12-4	NA	TRBJ2-7	14	many	CASSLVSDTYEQYF	TGTGCCAGCAGTTTAGTAAGCGATACCTACGAGCAGTACTTC
TRBV20-1	NA	TRBJ1-5	16	NA	CSAPAHHRVSNQPQHF	TGCAGTGCCCCCGCCCACCACAGGGTTAGCAATCAGCCCCAGCATTTT